Below are 22 T cell receptor beta chains sequenced from a single sample in a study of PD-L1 blockade in urothelial cancer (dated by TCRdb to about 2017). The library came from the immunoSEQ multiplex PCR assay. The clones in this table, taken by TCRdb from immuneACCESS, are in-frame only. Not every clone is retained; where verified, under half of the shortfall comes from an unresolved V gene, and the cause of the rest is unknown. In this sample the table shows about 76,000 clones, more than 85% of which occur a single time. Of the sample, about 0.87% is held by the ten largest clones. Interpreted using the paper, the time point label stands for: peripheral blood 6 weeks after treatment start. The source was PBMCs, collected around atezolizumab (anti-PD-L1) treatment. The receptors shown here come from an elderly woman with urothelial cancer.

This rearrangement joins TRBV11-2 to TRBJ2-7; TRBD1 agrees at 8 bases. CDR1 SGHAT and CDR2 FQNNGV come from the germline V gene. The junction had 12 bases not matched to a gene; V was cut back by 5 bases and J by 0 bases. This CDR3 is built from 17 residues. The DNA of the CDR3 is TGTGCCAGCAGCATAACTTCCCAGGGGGCATACTCCTACGAGCAGTACTTC. It is translated as CASSITSQGAYSYEQYF.

The rearrangement joins TRBV11-2 to TRBJ2-5, with D tentatively TRBD2 (6 bases). This CDR3 comprises 16 residues. Germline V gene sequence: CDR1 SGHAT, CDR2 FQNNGV. Trimming pared 5 bases from V and 6 bases from J, leaving 22 bases between. The CDR3 coding sequence is TGTGCCAGCAGCCCCACCGGACTAAGCGGCGCCCAGACCCAGTACTTC. Its translation is CASSPTGLSGAQTQYF.

This chain connects TRBV6-1 to TRBJ1-1; 9 nucleotides match TRBD1. J lost 5 bases, V lost 4 bases, and 8 bases had no gene match. Germline CDR1 is MNHNS and CDR2 is SASEGT. The CDR3 runs 15 residues. The CDR3 sequence is CASSGGTGWGTEAFF. In DNA, the CDR3 is TGTGCCAGCAGTGGGGGGACAGGGTGGGGAACTGAAGCTTTCTTT.

The rearrangement links TRBV5-1 to TRBJ2-5; perhaps TRBD2 as D (6 bases). The CDR3 contains 16 residues. The germline V gene has CDR1 SGHRS and CDR2 YFSETQ. Trimming removed 3 bases from V and 1 base from J, with 16 bases in between. CDR3 loop: CASSSSGGLLQETQYF. The CDR3 DNA follows: TGCGCCAGCAGCTCTTCTGGGGGACTCCTCCAAGAGACCCAGTACTTC. Supplemented by reference TRBV5-1 and TRBJ2-5, the full variable domain reads KAGVTQTPRYLIKTRGQQVTLSCSPISGHRSVSWYQQTPGQGLQFLFEYFSETQRNKGNFPGRFSGRQFSNSRSEMNVSTLELGDSALYLCASSSSGGLLQETQYFGPGTRLLVL.

The chain has TRBV28 and TRBJ1-4; no definite D call. V lost 7 bases and J 3 bases, leaving 12 bases between the germline ends. Germline V gene data show CDR1 as MDHEN and CDR2 as SYDVKM. The CDR3 totals 14 residues. The CDR3 sequence is CASNGLPPNEKLFF. The CDR3, as DNA: TGTGCCAGCAACGGTCTGCCTCCTAATGAAAAACTGTTTTTT.

The CDR3 loop reads CASSKDRASYEQYF. The CDR3, as DNA: TGTGCCAGCAGTAAGGACAGGGCGTCCTACGAGCAGTACTTC. The chain links TRBV28 to TRBJ2-7; 8 bases fit TRBD1. This CDR3 is built from 14 residues. V was pared by 5 bases and J by 1 base, with 4 bases of the junction left unmatched. The germline CDR1 and CDR2 sequences are MDHEN and SYDVKM.

V gene TRBV9 combines with J gene TRBJ2-6; unclear D gene. The CDR3 extends over 14 amino acids. Between the trimmed V and J ends, which lost 0 bases and 6 bases, there was a span of 7 bases. Per the germline V gene, CDR1 is SGDLS and CDR2 is YYNGEE. The CDR3 DNA reads TGTGCCAGCAGCGTAGGGGCCTTGGCCAACGTCCTGACTTTC. It translates to CASSVGALANVLTF.

The chain links TRBV7-2 to TRBJ2-5; 8 bases are shared with TRBD1. The germline V gene has CDR1 SGHTA and CDR2 FQGNSA. The CDR3 has 16 residues. J was trimmed by 0 bases and V by 6 bases; bases with no gene match: 9. The CDR3 loop reads CASSRAGGPYQETQYF. CDR3 nucleotide sequence: TGTGCCAGCAGTCGAGCAGGGGGCCCTTACCAAGAGACCCAGTACTTC.

The chain uses TRBV6-1 and TRBJ2-1; 14 positions match TRBD2. CDR3 size: 15 residues. Trimming at V came to 3 bases and at J to 8 bases, leaving 3 bases not matched to a gene. Germline values: CDR1 MNHNS, CDR2 SASEGT. The CDR3 loop reads CASSEWTSGRHEQFF. CDR3 DNA: TGTGCCAGCAGTGAGTGGACTAGCGGGAGGCATGAGCAGTTCTTC.

The chain carries TRBV5-4 and TRBJ1-1; perhaps TRBD1 as D (6 bases). V lost 4 bases and J lost 2, with 9 bases in between. Germline lookup yields CDR1 SGHNT and CDR2 YYREEE (reference sequence). The CDR3 is 13 residues long. CDR3 sequence: CASSATGNTEAFF. The CDR3 DNA reads as TGTGCCAGCAGCGCGACAGGTAACACTGAAGCTTTCTTT.

The chain is built from TRBV10-1 and TRBJ2-7, with 8 bases aligning to TRBD1. The V and J ends lost 6 bases and 3 bases, in that order; junction bases with no gene match: 7. The CDR3 is 14 amino acids. Looked up from germline, CDR1 is WNHNN and CDR2 is SYGVQD (reference sequence). The CDR3 nucleotides read TGCGCCAGCAGCTACAGGACAGGGAACTACGAGCAGTACTTC. This gives the protein CASSYRTGNYEQYF.

The chain is built from TRBV18 and TRBJ1-5; weak D call: TRBD1 (5 bases). Trimming pared 4 bases from V and 8 bases from J, leaving 12 bases between. Germline V CDR1 and CDR2: KGHSH, LQKENI. The CDR3 runs to 13 residues. CDR3 in amino acids: CASSRKGQEPQHF. CDR3 nucleotide sequence: TGTGCCAGCTCACGTAAGGGGCAGGAGCCCCAGCATTTT.

This sequence joins TRBV19 and TRBJ1-3; weak D call: TRBD1 (5 bases). The CDR3 is made up of 19 amino acids. Between the trimmed V and J ends, which lost 7 bases and 0 bases, there was a span of 25 bases. Germline V gene data show CDR1 as LNHDA and CDR2 as SQIVND (reference sequence). The CDR3 DNA follows: TGTGCCAGTACGGAAAGGGGTTCACGCCTGATACACTCTGGAAACACCATATATTTT. This encodes CASTERGSRLIHSGNTIYF. Based on the CDR3 plus reference TRBV19 and TRBJ1-3, the full variable domain is DGGITQSPKYLFRKEGQNVTLSCEQNLNHDAMYWYRQDPGQGLRLIYYSQIVNDFQKGDIAEGYSVSREKKESFPLTVTSAQKNPTAFYLCASTERGSRLIHSGNTIYFGEGSWLTVV.

The chain carries TRBV2 and TRBJ1-5; no firm D call. Germline-derived CDR1 and CDR2 are SNHLY and FYNNEI. The length of the CDR3 is 15 residues. Trimming pared 6 bases from V and 0 bases from J, leaving 12 bases between. The CDR3 protein is CASRAGDYSNQPQHF. The DNA for the CDR3 is TGTGCCAGCAGGGCAGGCGATTATAGCAATCAGCCCCAGCATTTT.

This rearrangement joins TRBV6-1 to TRBJ2-7, with 10 bases lining up with TRBD1. The CDR3 spans 13 residues. The junction had 10 bases not matched to a gene; V was cut back by 8 bases and J by 9 bases. Per the germline V gene, CDR1 is MNHNS and CDR2 is SASEGT. Written as DNA, the CDR3 is TGTGCCAGCGACCAAGTCCGGGACAGGGGGCAGTACTTC. Its protein is CASDQVRDRGQYF.

The V call is TRBV18, the J call TRBJ2-2, with 8 bases lining up with TRBD1. Per germline, CDR1 KGHSH and CDR2 LQKENI. CDR3 length: 16 residues. J gave up 0 bases and V 3 bases, and 3 bases lay outside the gene matches. In DNA form, the CDR3 reads TGTGCCAGCTCACCGCGACAGGGGTCGAACACCGGGGAGCTGTTTTTT. This sequence encodes CASSPRQGSNTGELFF.

J is TRBJ1-1 and V is TRBV27, with D maybe TRBD1 (6 bases). Trimming pared 5 bases from V and 1 base from J, leaving 17 bases between. The CDR3 runs to 16 residues. Germline V gene lookup returns CDR1 MNHEY and CDR2 SMNVEV (reference sequence). DNA for the CDR3: TGTGCCAGCAGTCCCCCTCCCGGGACATGGAACACTGAAGCTTTCTTT. Its protein product is CASSPPPGTWNTEAFF.

The chain links TRBV7-3 to TRBJ2-5; 9 bases agree with TRBD2. Trimming cost V 2 bases and J 3 bases; bases outside gene matches: 7. Germline V gene data show CDR1 as SGHTA and CDR2 as FQGTGA. The CDR3 is 16 residues long. CDR3 region: CASSLGGRAPKETQYF. The CDR3 DNA is TGTGCCAGCAGCTTAGGCGGGAGGGCCCCTAAAGAGACCCAGTACTTC.

This sequence joins TRBV30 and TRBJ1-5, with TRBD1 matching over 9 bases. V dropped 2 bases and J dropped 4; count of bases not matched to a gene: 3. CDR1 is GTSNPN, CDR2 SVGIG, per germline (reference sequence). The CDR3 consists of 14 residues. The CDR3 loop is CAWSPGQGNQPQHF. CDR3 in DNA: TGTGCCTGGAGTCCCGGACAGGGGAATCAGCCCCAGCATTTT.

The chain carries TRBV6-1 and TRBJ2-7; TRBD2 matches 8 bases. Trimming cost V 4 bases and J 6 bases; bases outside gene matches: 11. The CDR3 extends over 15 amino acids. CDR1 and CDR2 from the germline V gene are MNHNS and SASEGT. CDR3 in amino acids: CASSVLSGSVREQYF. The DNA of the CDR3 is TGTGCCAGCAGTGTCCTCAGCGGGAGCGTCCGCGAGCAGTACTTC.

V usage is TRBV28 and J usage is TRBJ1-5, with 8 bases lining up with TRBD1. The CDR3 has 16 residues. The J segment lost 7 bases and the V segment lost 7 bases, leaving 15 bases of the junction unmatched. From germline, CDR1 is MDHEN and CDR2 SYDVKM. CDR3 protein: CASNQPGQAAGQPQHF. DNA of the CDR3: TGTGCCAGCAATCAACCGGGACAGGCGGCGGGGCAGCCCCAGCATTTT.

The chain links TRBV5-1 to TRBJ1-2; tentative D call: TRBD1 (5 bases). CDR3 length equals 15 residues. CDR1 and CDR2 (germline): SGHRS, YFSETQ. The ends were cut back, 2 bases at V and 4 bases at J, with 15 bases in the middle. The CDR3 sequence: CASSFGGASPYGYTF. The DNA of the CDR3 is TGCGCCAGCAGCTTCGGAGGGGCCTCCCCCTATGGCTACACCTTC.